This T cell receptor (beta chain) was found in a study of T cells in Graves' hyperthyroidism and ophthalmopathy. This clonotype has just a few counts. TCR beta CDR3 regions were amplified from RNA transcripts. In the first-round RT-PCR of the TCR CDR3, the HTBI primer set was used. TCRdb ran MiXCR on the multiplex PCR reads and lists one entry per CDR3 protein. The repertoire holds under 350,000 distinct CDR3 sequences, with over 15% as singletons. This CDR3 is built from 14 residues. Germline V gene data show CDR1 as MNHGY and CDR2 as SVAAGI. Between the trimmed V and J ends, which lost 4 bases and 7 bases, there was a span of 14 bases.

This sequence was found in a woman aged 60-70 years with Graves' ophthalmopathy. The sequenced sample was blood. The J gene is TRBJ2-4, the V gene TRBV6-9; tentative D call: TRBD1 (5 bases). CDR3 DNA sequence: TGTGCCAGCAGTTCAGGGTCCCTGGGGAACATTCAGTACTTC. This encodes CASSSGSLGNIQYF.